This T cell receptor beta chain was sequenced during a study of cytomegalovirus exposure and HLA in healthy donors (dated by TCRdb to the late 2010s). With regard to the full study: An earlier analysis of several hundred of the donors reported 276 Gb of sequence data and 117 million unique TCR beta sequences from some 180 million T cells. Because of strong linkage in the cohort, roughly five DR-DQ haplotypes were treated as single units for association and clustering. The study was designed to test whether signatures of past pathogen exposure could be identified by cataloging public T cell receptors. An earlier analysis of 587 of the donors used high-throughput TCR beta sequencing to judge whether each TCR beta V gene segment behaved as functional or pseudogenic. Across roughly 420 genotyped donors of the cohort, an average of about 250,000 unique TCR beta nucleotide sequences per donor were sequenced, and 15% to 20% of those sequences were non-productive. The number of donors typed differed by locus, with about 629-640 for A, B, C, DRB1 and DQB1, 522 for DQA1, over 600 for DPA1, and approximately 470 for DPB1. Of the approximately 400 genotyped donors, 65% to 90% were placed in the genetic ancestry cluster associated with self-reported Caucasian donors. A separate validation cohort of roughly 120 different subjects was used in addition to the 666-subject first cohort. An early release covering roughly 580 HLA-typed donors comprised about 320 gigabases of sequencing data and tens of millions of unique TCR sequences. In a later analysis, previously published TCR beta repertoires from several hundred donors were re-analyzed and high-resolution HLA genotyping was added so that TCR occurrence patterns could be studied. Genome-wide SNP genotypes for about 65% of the roughly 670 donors were used in a later genetic analysis, which treated that subset as a discovery cohort. Every repertoire in the discovery cohort had been generated on one and the same sequencing platform. The T cell repertoires of several hundred subjects were profiled by immunosequencing and related to cytomegalovirus serostatus. The study combined high-throughput TCR immunosequencing, statistical association of individual TCRs with disease status, and machine learning to predict cytomegalovirus infection status. HLA typing covered class I and class II loci at four-digit resolution. In the later analysis, no new phenotypic data were used to find candidate immune exposures; instead, reliance was placed on TCR beta sequences and their occurrence across donors. Donor age, sex, ethnicity and CMV serostatus were compiled alongside the repertoire data. Beyond this particular receptor, the publication reports: Most TCR sequences were observed very rarely across donors, whereas some public TCRs were present in many individuals. According to the authors, the approach could potentially be generalized to other disease states and immunological phenotypes. Because some donors lacked HLA typing at each locus, the association tests relied only on the typed subset. According to a later analysis, most CMV-associated TCR beta chains appeared to be HLA-restricted, and the HLA associations seemed to be driven largely by CMV exposure. This cohort had only TCR beta chains sequenced, and the lack of alpha or paired-chain data limited which features could be detected. Compared with equally common non-associated chains, HLA-associated TCR beta chains in a later analysis were more clonally expanded and had lower generation probabilities. A later analysis associated approximately 17,000 TCR beta sequences with specific HLA alleles at a false discovery rate of 0.05. A group of highly shared sequence variants was considered likely to be a technical artifact of the sequencing pipeline. Linkage disequilibrium might explain the correlated functional status among segregating V segments, but an unknown experimental factor could not be ruled out. A further reported finding was that TCR beta sequences accurately predicted the HLA-A and HLA-B alleles for most subjects in the first cohort. The earlier analysis of approximately 540 of the donors excluded about 16 rarely observed V segments, including chromosome 9 orphons, because counts were too low. The study listed 150 to 200 TCR beta chains as associated with cytomegalovirus. CMV serostatus was the only immune exposure information available for the cohort. A later genetic analysis reported fewer N-insertions in productive TCRs among donors in an Asian-associated ancestry cluster than the roughly 700-donor mean. An association between a missense DCLRE1C variant and V-gene and J-gene trimming of TCR beta chains was found in a later genetic analysis and replicated in an independent cohort. In a later analysis, the rate of TCR association differed among HLA loci, with DRB1 alleles having the most associated TCRs and HLA-C alleles having the fewest. In a later analysis, several top co-occurrence clusters were reported to appear linked to parvovirus B19, influenza, CMV and Epstein-Barr virus. In vitro tests confirmed that a few of the cytomegalovirus-associated TCR beta chains recognize cytomegalovirus antigens. Sequencing depth was assumed to be roughly uniform across donors in the presence/absence analyses, though that assumption may not hold. The classifier was reported to diagnose cytomegalovirus status with high specificity and sensitivity in both the original cohort and the validation cohort. In an earlier analysis of some 500 of the donors, most TCR beta V segments were observed in productive rearrangements about 90% or about 30% of the time, broadly matching IMGT annotations. When HLA alleles, especially DR and DQ, strongly co-occurred, TCR associations were difficult to assign to individual alleles. Because the 87-base-pair reads could not distinguish some IMGT-functional V segments, including TRBV6-2 and TRBV6-3, those segments were excluded.

This clone was picked up a small number of times. No antigen is known for it. Base qualities are not provided; no much larger clone lies one nucleotide away. The CDR1 and CDR2 encoded by the germline V gene are SGHRS and YFSETQ. The CDR3 starts with the cysteine, ends with the phenylalanine, and has 18 residues. The DNA shown is the 54-base CDR3, in frame from base 1. The junction shows trimming of 4 bases on V and 0 bases on J, and the gene matches do not reach 11 bases of it. The cohort was made up of 666 healthy bone marrow donors. At the time of sampling, every cohort member was nominally healthy, though immune exposures that went unrecorded were likely present. The donor was CMV seropositive and was included in the group of 300 or so seropositive cohort members. A peripheral blood sample was collected from each donor, and TCR beta sequencing was performed on peripheral blood mononuclear cells. The Qiagen DNeasy Blood Extraction Kit was used to extract genomic DNA from the blood cell samples.

Preparation of the library involved the immunoSEQ multiplex PCR assay. The multiplex PCR relied on a mix of 60 forward primers for TCR Vbeta segments and 13 reverse primers for TCR Jbeta segments. Amplification of the CDR3 region of rearranged TCR beta genes was performed with a multiplex PCR assay on genomic DNA. Amplified TCR beta libraries were sequenced as 87-base-pair reads on the Illumina HiSeq System. As for how the authors treated the data: In a later analysis, 80 million or so unique TCR beta chains were counted across the approximately 640 repertoires, and approximately 11 million of these chains were shared by at least two donors. Raw reads were error-corrected and collapsed into unique sequences with a nearest-neighbor algorithm that merged closely related sequences to remove PCR and sequencing errors. To assign V, D and J gene segments, CDR3 sequences were aligned to IMGT reference sequences. For a sequence to be retained, a match of at least six nucleotides was required to both a V gene segment and a J gene segment. A rearrangement counted as productive if the CDR3 had no stop codons and remained in frame with V and J, and every other rearrangement counted as non-productive. CDR3 was defined according to IMGT convention as the region running from the second conserved V-encoded cysteine to the conserved J-encoded phenylalanine. Sequences without an unambiguous match to a single V gene segment were excluded from the earlier analysis of several hundred of the donors. An earlier analysis of 587 of the donors called V segments functional above 56.7% productive rearrangements and segregating when the between-donor standard deviation exceeded 5%. A statistical classification framework was built for diagnosing cytomegalovirus status from the catalog of TCR beta chain sequences. In a later analysis, V and J genes were assigned by comparing TCR nucleotide sequences against IMGT/GENE-DB human TR gene sequences. Using the TCRdist pipeline, a later analysis assigned CDR3 sequences along with most-parsimonious VDJ recombination scenarios. In a later analysis, every TCR beta chain was defined by the combination of its CDR3 amino acid sequence and its V-gene family, and reads without a unique V-gene family were dropped. A later analysis removed 450 to 600 highly shared, low-generation-probability nucleotide sequences to deal with suspected cross-contamination and a sequencing artifact. A later analysis calculated a clonal expansion index for each public chain from normalized within-repertoire ranks of inferred template counts. In a later analysis, generation probabilities were computed using a VDJ recombination model fitted to out-of-frame rearrangements, and the results were checked against IGoR. In a later analysis, hypergeometric tests were used to score TCR-TCR, TCR-HLA and TCR-CMV co-occurrence, with a repertoire-size bias correction applied to TCR pairs. A later analysis estimated false discovery rates by permuting HLA or CMV assignments 20 times. A later analysis grouped co-occurring TCRs with DBSCAN, adding TCRdist sequence similarity when clustering within HLA-allele-positive subsets. Co-occurrence clustering excluded repertoires with fewer than 30,000 or more than 120,000 public chains, plus five with anomalous nucleotide sharing. The table comes from immuneACCESS by way of TCRdb, which keeps in-frame sequences with V and J called. Part of the clones is missing from these tables; in studies checked, under half for an unresolved V gene and the rest for unknown reasons. V and J calls and clone size are as listed in that table; D and trimming were resolved from the DNA. The sample contains some 160,000 clones, more than 65% of them found a single time. The top ten constitute 5% to 7.5% of the sample.

Sample: PBMCs. This receptor was taken from a man aged 50-59 years in good health and CMV-seropositive. The V and J genes are TRBV5-1 and TRBJ2-1; 9 central bases correspond to TRBD2. The nucleotides read TGCGCCAGCAGCACCGGGACTAGCTTACGACACTCCTACAATGAGCAGTTCTTC. This is translated as CASSTGTSLRHSYNEQFF.